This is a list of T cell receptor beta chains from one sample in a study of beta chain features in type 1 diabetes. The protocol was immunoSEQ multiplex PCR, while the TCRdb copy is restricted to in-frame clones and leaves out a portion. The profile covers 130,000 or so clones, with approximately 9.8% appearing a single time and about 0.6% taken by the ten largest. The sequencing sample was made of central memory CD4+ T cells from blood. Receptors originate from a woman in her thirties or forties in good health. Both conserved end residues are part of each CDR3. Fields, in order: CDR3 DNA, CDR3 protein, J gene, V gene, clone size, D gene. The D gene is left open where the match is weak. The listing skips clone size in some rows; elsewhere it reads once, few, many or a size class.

cdr3_nt: TGTGCCAGCAGCTTAGTTGTGGCGGGGGACCCACAGTATTTT
cdr3_aa: CASSLVVAGDPQYF
j_call: TRBJ2-3
v_call: TRBV11-2
clone_size: .
d_call: TRBD2

cdr3_nt: TGCAGCGTACGGACTAGCGGGGACCCCGCGGGTGAGCAGTTCTTC
cdr3_aa: CSVRTSGDPAGEQFF
j_call: TRBJ2-1
v_call: TRBV29-1
clone_size: few
d_call: TRBD2

cdr3_nt: TGTGCCAGCAGCGTGCGTCGAGATGGGGGGGCCGGGAGGGGTGAGCAGTTCTTC
cdr3_aa: CASSVRRDGGAGRGEQFF
j_call: TRBJ2-1
v_call: TRBV9
clone_size: .
d_call: TRBD2

cdr3_nt: TGTGCCAGCAGCCCCCCTAGTTTAACTGAAGCTTTCTTT
cdr3_aa: CASSPPSLTEAFF
j_call: TRBJ1-1
v_call: TRBV7-9
clone_size: medium-sized
d_call: .

cdr3_nt: TGTGCCAGCAGGCGGGTCCAAGAGACCCAGTACTTC
cdr3_aa: CASRRVQETQYF
j_call: TRBJ2-5
v_call: TRBV2
clone_size: .
d_call: .

cdr3_nt: TGTGCCAGCAGCTCCGCAGGGGGCCCTTACTTC
cdr3_aa: CASSSAGGPYF
j_call: TRBJ2-5
v_call: TRBV7-2
clone_size: .
d_call: TRBD1

cdr3_nt: TGTGCCAGCAGTGTTGGGCAACAAGAGACCCAGTACTTC
cdr3_aa: CASSVGQQETQYF
j_call: TRBJ2-5
v_call: TRBV2
clone_size: .
d_call: .

cdr3_nt: TGCGCCAGCAGCCCAGACCTACAGGGGGCATACACTGAAGCTTTCTTT
cdr3_aa: CASSPDLQGAYTEAFF
j_call: TRBJ1-1
v_call: TRBV5-1
clone_size: .
d_call: TRBD1

cdr3_nt: TGCGCCAGCAGACGAAGCGGGGGGGACTACAATGAGCAGTTCTTC
cdr3_aa: CASRRSGGDYNEQFF
j_call: TRBJ2-1
v_call: TRBV5-1
clone_size: few
d_call: TRBD2

cdr3_nt: TGTGCCAGCACCCCATTGAGGGCGAACACCGGGGAGCTGTTTTTT
cdr3_aa: CASTPLRANTGELFF
j_call: TRBJ2-2
v_call: TRBV6-1
clone_size: few
d_call: .

cdr3_nt: TGTGCCAGTAGTCCCCAGACGGGTAAAGCTTTCTTT
cdr3_aa: CASSPQTGKAFF
j_call: TRBJ1-1
v_call: TRBV19
clone_size: .
d_call: .

cdr3_nt: TGTGCCAGCAGCTTAGCGAATAGCGGGGGGCCTGGAGATACGCAGTATTTT
cdr3_aa: CASSLANSGGPGDTQYF
j_call: TRBJ2-3
v_call: TRBV7-6
clone_size: few
d_call: TRBD2

cdr3_nt: TGTGCCAGCAAAGCAGGGGTGGAGGAGACCCAGTACTTC
cdr3_aa: CASKAGVEETQYF
j_call: TRBJ2-5
v_call: TRBV5-4
clone_size: many
d_call: .

cdr3_nt: TGCGCCAGCAGCCTTAGCCCGGAGAACACTGAAGCTTTCTTT
cdr3_aa: CASSLSPENTEAFF
j_call: TRBJ1-1
v_call: TRBV5-1
clone_size: once
d_call: .

cdr3_nt: TGTGCCAGCAGCTACATGTCGACAGGCGCCCAGTGGGAGCAGTACTTC
cdr3_aa: CASSYMSTGAQWEQYF
j_call: TRBJ2-7
v_call: TRBV7-2
clone_size: .
d_call: .

cdr3_nt: TGTGCCAGCAGCTTGGGTGGTCAGGGAGGGACCGGGGAGCTGGTTTTT
cdr3_aa: CASSLGGQGGTGELVF
j_call: TRBJ2-2
v_call: TRBV5-4
clone_size: .
d_call: TRBD2

cdr3_nt: TGTGCCAGCAGCATAGGCGGACAGAACTACGAGCAGTACTTC
cdr3_aa: CASSIGGQNYEQYF
j_call: TRBJ2-7
v_call: TRBV7-2
clone_size: .
d_call: .

cdr3_nt: TGTGCCAGCAGCACAGGGGTGTTTAGGTTTGAGACCCAGTACTTC
cdr3_aa: CASSTGVFRFETQYF
j_call: TRBJ2-5
v_call: TRBV5-4
clone_size: many
d_call: TRBD1

cdr3_nt: TGCAGCGGGGGACAGGGTTTCTACGAGCAGTACTTC
cdr3_aa: CSGGQGFYEQYF
j_call: TRBJ2-7
v_call: TRBV29-1
clone_size: many
d_call: TRBD1

cdr3_nt: TGTGCCAGCAGTGTCACAGGGGCCCCGACCTACGAGCAGTACTTC
cdr3_aa: CASSVTGAPTYEQYF
j_call: TRBJ2-7
v_call: TRBV2
clone_size: many
d_call: TRBD1

cdr3_nt: TGTGCCAGCAGCTCTAACCCTTCCCACACTGAAGCTTTCTTT
cdr3_aa: CASSSNPSHTEAFF
j_call: TRBJ1-1
v_call: TRBV7-8
clone_size: .
d_call: .

cdr3_nt: TGTGCCAGCGACGTATCAGGGGTCTCTGGGGCCAACGTCCTGACTTTC
cdr3_aa: CASDVSGVSGANVLTF
j_call: TRBJ2-6
v_call: TRBV9
clone_size: .
d_call: .

cdr3_nt: TGCGCCAGCAGCCAAGTTTCTAGCGGGGGGGCCGGTGAGCAGTTCTTC
cdr3_aa: CASSQVSSGGAGEQFF
j_call: TRBJ2-1
v_call: TRBV4-1
clone_size: few
d_call: TRBD2

cdr3_nt: TGTGCCAGCAGTTACCCCGTCCCCTCCCGAGCTGAAGCTTTCTTT
cdr3_aa: CASSYPVPSRAEAFF
j_call: TRBJ1-1
v_call: TRBV6-5
clone_size: few
d_call: .

cdr3_nt: TGTGCCAGCAGCGAAAGACTAGGAGAGACCCAGTACTTC
cdr3_aa: CASSERLGETQYF
j_call: TRBJ2-5
v_call: TRBV9
clone_size: .
d_call: .

cdr3_nt: TGTGCCAGCAGTTATGGTCCATCGGGGCAGGGGTCACCCCTCCACTTT
cdr3_aa: CASSYGPSGQGSPLHF
j_call: TRBJ1-6
v_call: TRBV6-6
clone_size: .
d_call: .

cdr3_nt: TGTGCCAGCAGCCTCGGGGGAGGGGCGCAGAGAGAGACCCAGTACTTC
cdr3_aa: CASSLGGGAQRETQYF
j_call: TRBJ2-5
v_call: TRBV4-2
clone_size: few
d_call: TRBD2

cdr3_nt: TGTGCCAGCAGCCCAAACTACGAGCAGTACTTC
cdr3_aa: CASSPNYEQYF
j_call: TRBJ2-7
v_call: TRBV2
clone_size: few
d_call: .

cdr3_nt: TGTGCTAGCAGCTACGGGGGGGCCGCAGATACGCAGTATTTT
cdr3_aa: CASSYGGAADTQYF
j_call: TRBJ2-3
v_call: TRBV7-7
clone_size: few
d_call: TRBD2

cdr3_nt: TGTGCCAGCAGCCGGACTAGCGGGGGGGCTAGCAATGAGCAGTTCTTC
cdr3_aa: CASSRTSGGASNEQFF
j_call: TRBJ2-1
v_call: TRBV2
clone_size: few
d_call: TRBD2

cdr3_nt: TGTGCCAGCAGTTACCTACGAGGGAACACTGAAGCTTTCTTT
cdr3_aa: CASSYLRGNTEAFF
j_call: TRBJ1-1
v_call: TRBV6-5
clone_size: few
d_call: .

cdr3_nt: TGTGCCAGCACGCAGGCACGTGCTGGCTACACCTTC
cdr3_aa: CASTQARAGYTF
j_call: TRBJ1-2
v_call: TRBV2
clone_size: few
d_call: .

cdr3_nt: TGTGCCAGCAGCTTGGGGGGGCCTGGCACAGATACGCAGTATTTT
cdr3_aa: CASSLGGPGTDTQYF
j_call: TRBJ2-3
v_call: TRBV5-4
clone_size: .
d_call: .

cdr3_nt: TGCGCCAGCAGCCAAGGTTCCCCCGGGAGCACAGATACGCAGTATTTT
cdr3_aa: CASSQGSPGSTDTQYF
j_call: TRBJ2-3
v_call: TRBV4-3
clone_size: .
d_call: .

cdr3_nt: TGCGCCAGCAGCTTGGGGAGGGGACGCAAGGTGTGGCACACCATATATTTT
cdr3_aa: CASSLGRGRKVWHTIYF
j_call: TRBJ1-3
v_call: TRBV5-1
clone_size: few
d_call: .

cdr3_nt: TGTGCCAGCAGGATTCAGGGAGGGGCCGGGGAGCTGTTTTTT
cdr3_aa: CASRIQGGAGELFF
j_call: TRBJ2-2
v_call: TRBV7-7
clone_size: .
d_call: TRBD2

cdr3_nt: TGTGCCAGCAGCGTTCGGGACAGGGATTCACCCCTCCACTTT
cdr3_aa: CASSVRDRDSPLHF
j_call: TRBJ1-6
v_call: TRBV2
clone_size: .
d_call: TRBD1

cdr3_nt: TGTGCCAGCAGTTCCGGACAGGGGGTATGGAACACTGAAGCTTTCTTT
cdr3_aa: CASSSGQGVWNTEAFF
j_call: TRBJ1-1
v_call: TRBV6-5
clone_size: few
d_call: TRBD1

cdr3_nt: TGTGCCAGTACGACAGTGAACACTGAAGCTTTCTTT
cdr3_aa: CASTTVNTEAFF
j_call: TRBJ1-1
v_call: TRBV6-1
clone_size: .
d_call: .

cdr3_nt: TGTGCCAGCAGTGCGTCCTACAGGGTGGATACGCAGTATTTT
cdr3_aa: CASSASYRVDTQYF
j_call: TRBJ2-3
v_call: TRBV6-5
clone_size: few
d_call: .

cdr3_nt: TGTGCCAGCAGCCCGGGACAGACCACTGAAGCTTTCTTT
cdr3_aa: CASSPGQTTEAFF
j_call: TRBJ1-1
v_call: TRBV6-6
clone_size: .
d_call: TRBD1

cdr3_nt: TGTGCCAGCAGTGAAGACAGCCCTGGCTACACCTTC
cdr3_aa: CASSEDSPGYTF
j_call: TRBJ1-2
v_call: TRBV2
clone_size: many
d_call: .

cdr3_nt: TGCAGCTCTGACCGATGGGACAACCTGGGGGGCTACACCTTC
cdr3_aa: CSSDRWDNLGGYTF
j_call: TRBJ1-2
v_call: TRBV29-1
clone_size: .
d_call: .

cdr3_nt: TGTGCCAGCAACAGGCAGAAGAACACTGAAGCTTTCTTT
cdr3_aa: CASNRQKNTEAFF
j_call: TRBJ1-1
v_call: TRBV6-5
clone_size: few
d_call: .

cdr3_nt: TGTGCCAGCAGCTTAACTACAGGGCTGGACCAACAGCCGGGCTACACCTTC
cdr3_aa: CASSLTTGLDQQPGYTF
j_call: TRBJ1-2
v_call: TRBV7-2
clone_size: .
d_call: .

cdr3_nt: TGCGCCAGCAGCCAAGATCCGACAGGGACCTATGGCTACACCTTC
cdr3_aa: CASSQDPTGTYGYTF
j_call: TRBJ1-2
v_call: TRBV4-1
clone_size: .
d_call: TRBD1

cdr3_nt: TGTGCCAGCAGTGCCCAACCTCAGACAGGTGTGAACACTGAAGCTTTCTTT
cdr3_aa: CASSAQPQTGVNTEAFF
j_call: TRBJ1-1
v_call: TRBV6-1
clone_size: .
d_call: .

cdr3_nt: TGCAGCGTCCGGGACATAAGGAACACTGAAGCTTTCTTT
cdr3_aa: CSVRDIRNTEAFF
j_call: TRBJ1-1
v_call: TRBV29-1
clone_size: many
d_call: .

cdr3_nt: TGTGCCACCAGCAGAGACCTGACGGGGGAGCAGTACTTC
cdr3_aa: CATSRDLTGEQYF
j_call: TRBJ2-7
v_call: TRBV15
clone_size: few
d_call: .

cdr3_nt: TGTGCCAGTAGTATCGGGACAGGGAGGGCTTCTAACTATGGCTACACCTTC
cdr3_aa: CASSIGTGRASNYGYTF
j_call: TRBJ1-2
v_call: TRBV19
clone_size: few
d_call: TRBD1

cdr3_nt: TGTGCCAGTAGTACCCCGGGGAACACTGAAGCTTTCTTT
cdr3_aa: CASSTPGNTEAFF
j_call: TRBJ1-1
v_call: TRBV19
clone_size: .
d_call: .

cdr3_nt: TGTGCCAGCATCCTAAGTACAGGGGACTACGAGCAGTACTTC
cdr3_aa: CASILSTGDYEQYF
j_call: TRBJ2-7
v_call: TRBV6-5
clone_size: few
d_call: TRBD1

cdr3_nt: TGTGCCAGCAGTGATTCTCCAGCGAATTCACCCCTCCACTTT
cdr3_aa: CASSDSPANSPLHF
j_call: TRBJ1-6
v_call: TRBV6-1
clone_size: many
d_call: .

cdr3_nt: TGTGCCAGTAGTATTCAGGGGGAGAATACGCAGTATTTT
cdr3_aa: CASSIQGENTQYF
j_call: TRBJ2-3
v_call: TRBV19
clone_size: many
d_call: TRBD1

cdr3_nt: TGTGCCAGCAGCACCGGGGGTCAGGAGCAGTACTTC
cdr3_aa: CASSTGGQEQYF
j_call: TRBJ2-7
v_call: TRBV7-8
clone_size: few
d_call: .

cdr3_nt: TGTGCCAGCAGCTTATACACAGATACGCAGTATTTT
cdr3_aa: CASSLYTDTQYF
j_call: TRBJ2-3
v_call: TRBV7-2
clone_size: .
d_call: .

cdr3_nt: TGTGCCAGCAGCTTCTTACAGGGGGGCGCTGAAGCTTTCTTT
cdr3_aa: CASSFLQGGAEAFF
j_call: TRBJ1-1
v_call: TRBV5-6
clone_size: .
d_call: TRBD1

cdr3_nt: TGTGCCAGCAGCGTGCGACAGACTGAGTCACCCCTCCACTTT
cdr3_aa: CASSVRQTESPLHF
j_call: TRBJ1-6
v_call: TRBV9
clone_size: few
d_call: .